Below, 29 T cell receptor beta chains from the same sample are listed, as sequenced in a study of blood T cell repertoires in COVID-19. Generated by immunoSEQ multiplex PCR, the TCRdb table keeps only in-frame clones and is missing some. The sample yields tens of thousands of clones, about 86% seen once. Input material: peripheral blood. The receptors here all came from a man aged 65 to 79 with acute or convalescent COVID-19.

This clone was counted between two and nine times. This CDR3 is CASSLNRGPYEAFF. CDR3 in DNA: TGTGCCAGCAGTCTCAACAGGGGGCCCTATGAAGCTTTCTTT. The chain has TRBV6-5 and TRBJ1-1, with 9 bases lining up with TRBD1. The germline V gene has CDR1 MNHEY and CDR2 SVGAGI. The CDR3 length is 14 residues. Germline trimming cut 5 bases from V and 7 bases from J; bases unmatched to any gene: 8.

The chain has TRBV6-5 and TRBJ2-1, with 11 bases lining up with TRBD2. V dropped 6 bases and J dropped 6; count of bases not matched to a gene: 7. Germline CDR1 and CDR2: MNHEY and SVGAGI. The CDR3 runs to 15 residues. CDR3 region: CASSFGTSGTNEQFF. Written as DNA, the CDR3 is TGTGCCAGCAGCTTCGGGACTAGCGGAACCAATGAGCAGTTCTTC.

This sequence joins TRBV28 and TRBJ2-3, with D tentatively TRBD2 (6 bases). Trimming cost V 5 bases and J 4 bases, with 16 bases left between them. CDR3 length: 15 residues. Germline values: CDR1 MDHEN, CDR2 SYDVKM. The CDR3 DNA is TGTGCCAGCAGTGTCACGAACGGCGGGGCAGATACGCAGTATTTT. Residues: CASSVTNGGADTQYF.

This chain uses TRBV6-1 with TRBJ1-1, with 9 bases that match TRBD1. The germline CDR1 and CDR2 sequences are MNHNS and SASEGT. This CDR3 is 17 amino acids long. V shed 4 bases and J 4 bases; nucleotides not matched to a gene: 13. CDR3 residues: CASSAHPLGQGFTEAFF. CDR3 coding DNA: TGTGCCAGCAGTGCCCATCCTTTGGGACAGGGATTCACTGAAGCTTTCTTT.

The chain is built from TRBV11-3 and TRBJ2-1; 7 bases are shared with TRBD2. The CDR3 has 15 residues. Germline values: CDR1 SGHNT, CDR2 YENEEA. The trim removed 4 bases at V and 0 bases at J, leaving 3 bases unmatched. CDR3 residues: CASSSGTNSYNEQFF. DNA of the CDR3: TGTGCCAGCAGCTCCGGGACTAACTCCTACAATGAGCAGTTCTTC.

This clone was seen a few times. The chain employs TRBV28 and TRBJ1-4; possibly TRBD1 for D (6 bases). Germline loops: CDR1 MDHEN, CDR2 SYDVKM. CDR3 size: 16 residues. Trimming removed 5 bases from V and 4 bases from J, with 17 bases in between. Written as DNA, the CDR3 is TGTGCCAGCAGTGGGGGGGGCACAGGAGTTAATGAAAAACTGTTTTTT. This codes for CASSGGGTGVNEKLFF.

This sequence joins TRBV28 and TRBJ2-7, with D unclear. Germline values: CDR1 MDHEN, CDR2 SYDVKM. The V end lost 8 bases, the J end lost 2 bases, and 13 bases lay between the germline ends. The CDR3 totals 13 residues. The CDR3 bases are TGTGCCAGCGGCCTAAACGGAGCCTACGAGCAGTACTTC. Translating it yields CASGLNGAYEQYF.

The sample holds one count of this clone. The chain has TRBV3-1 (or the pseudogene TRBV3-2) and TRBJ2-5, with D maybe TRBD2 (5 bases). The germline V gene encodes CDR1 LGHDT and CDR2 YNNKEL (reference sequence). The CDR3 runs 16 residues. Trimming shortened V by 0 bases and J by 4 bases, and 15 bases separated the two germline ends. CDR3 nucleotide sequence: TGTGCCAGCAGCCAAGAGTTGTGGCTAGCATCAGAGACCCAGTACTTC. Its translation: CASSQELWLASETQYF.

The V and J genes are TRBV7-2 and TRBJ2-2, with 14 bases lining up with TRBD2. The CDR3 length is 16 residues. V shed 6 bases, J shed 7 bases, and the junction held 7 bases outside the gene matches. The germline CDR1 and CDR2 sequences are SGHTA and FQGNSA. The CDR3 coding sequence is TGTGCCAGCAGGGCCGGGACTAGCGGGAGAGGCGGGGAGCTGTTTTTT. This encodes CASRAGTSGRGGELFF.

A single count supports this clone. V is TRBV6-5 and J is TRBJ2-7, with TRBD2 as a possible D gene (6 bases). This CDR3 contains 13 residues. V was clipped by 4 bases and J by 4 bases, with 11 bases between them. In germline, CDR1 is MNHEY, CDR2 SVGAGI. In nucleotides, the CDR3 is TGTGCCAGCAGTTCTTGGGAGGATTACGAGCAGTACTTC. Amino acid sequence: CASSSWEDYEQYF.

The V and J genes are TRBV5-1 and TRBJ2-7; 11 bases align to TRBD2. Per germline, CDR1 SGHRS and CDR2 YFSETQ. This CDR3 is 17 amino acids long. Trimming took 0 bases from V and 0 from J; bases not matched to a gene: 5. Here the CDR3 DNA reads TGCGCCAGCAGCTTGGCGAGGGGACTAGCGGACTCCTACGAGCAGTACTTC. As protein: CASSLARGLADSYEQYF.

The chain carries TRBV19 and TRBJ1-4; possibly TRBD1 for D (6 bases). V was clipped by 4 bases and J by 0 bases, with 9 bases between them. Germline V gene data show CDR1 as LNHDA and CDR2 as SQIVND (reference sequence). The CDR3 covers 15 residues. The CDR3 bases are TGTGCCAGTAGTACTGGACAGACAACTAATGAAAAACTGTTTTTT. The encoded protein is CASSTGQTTNEKLFF. Complete variable domain (other parts from reference TRBV19 and TRBJ1-4): DGGITQSPKYLFRKEGQNVTLSCEQNLNHDAMYWYRQDPGQGLRLIYYSQIVNDFQKGDIAEGYSVSREKKESFPLTVTSAQKNPTAFYLCASSTGQTTNEKLFFGSGTQLSVL.

The chain employs TRBV13 and TRBJ2-1, with TRBD2 matching over 9 bases. V lost 2 bases, J lost 10 bases, and 12 bases stayed unmatched. The CDR3 totals 16 residues. CDR1 is PRHDT, CDR2 FYEKMQ, per germline (reference sequence). CDR3 bases: TGTGCCAGCAGCTTAAATGGCGGCGGGAGGGCCAGAGAGCAGTTCTTC. Its translation is CASSLNGGGRAREQFF.

V usage is TRBV5-1 and J usage is TRBJ1-4; TRBD1 agrees at 7 bases. Germline V lookup: CDR1 SGHRS, CDR2 YFSETQ. CDR3 length: 17 residues. Losses at the gene ends were 5 bases for V and 0 bases for J; bases not matched to a gene: 10. This CDR3 is CASSTGTAVATNEKLFF. The CDR3 DNA is TGCGCCAGCAGTACCGGGACAGCAGTTGCAACTAATGAAAAACTGTTTTTT.

The chain joins TRBV7-2 to TRBJ2-4; D is possibly TRBD2 (5 bases). Trimming removed 5 bases at V and 0 bases at J, with 11 bases between. The length of the CDR3 is 15 residues. CDR1 is SGHTA, CDR2 FQGNSA, per germline. CDR3 nucleotide sequence: TGTGCCAGCAGCCCGGAGGCCCAAGCCAAAAACATTCAGTACTTC. Translation: CASSPEAQAKNIQYF.

The rearrangement joins TRBV11-2 to TRBJ2-5, with D possibly matching TRBD2 (6 bases). Looked up from germline, CDR1 is SGHAT and CDR2 is FQNNGV. The CDR3 has 15 residues. The V end lost 0 bases, the J end lost 4 bases, and 12 bases lay between the germline ends. CDR3 coding DNA: TGTGCCAGCAGCTTAGATGCGCGGGGCGGAGAGACCCAGTACTTC. Translated: CASSLDARGGETQYF.

The rearrangement links TRBV30 to TRBJ1-2; 9 bases line up with TRBD1. The CDR3 has 14 amino acids. With 5 bases clipped from V and 14 bases from J, the junction kept 18 bases outside the gene matches. Germline V gives CDR1 GTSNPN, CDR2 SVGIG (reference sequence). The DNA of the CDR3 is TGTGCCTGGGGGCCCCGGGGACAGGGAGGAGCGGGGACCTTC. Encoded protein: CAWGPRGQGGAGTF.

The chain is built from TRBV18 and TRBJ2-1, with D maybe TRBD2 (5 bases). Per germline, CDR1 KGHSH and CDR2 LQKENI. The CDR3 totals 16 residues. Trimming left V 3 bases short and J 0 bases short, with 12 bases between. The CDR3 nucleotides are TGTGCCAGCTCACCGGTTCGGGGAACCTCCTACAATGAGCAGTTCTTC. It yields the protein CASSPVRGTSYNEQFF.

This chain links TRBV27 with TRBJ2-7, with D perhaps matching TRBD1 (6 bases). The CDR3 runs to 16 residues. Germline V CDR1 and CDR2: MNHEY, SMNVEV (reference sequence). Trimming left V 5 bases short and J 0 bases short, with 17 bases between. The CDR3 region is CASSTFRDRSSYEQYF. The CDR3 DNA reads TGTGCCAGCAGTACCTTCCGAGACAGGAGCTCCTACGAGCAGTACTTC.

For the CDR3, the DNA is TGTGCCACCCAGGGGCAGGGGAGAACTGAAGCTTTCTTT. Its translation: CATQGQGRTEAFF. J is TRBJ1-1 and V is TRBV28, with TRBD1 as a possible D gene (6 bases). V lost 10 bases, J lost 5 bases, and 17 bases lay in between. The CDR3 sequence is 13 residues long. Germline CDR1 reads MDHEN; CDR2 reads SYDVKM.

The J gene is TRBJ1-5, the V gene TRBV21-1. TRBV21-1 is described as a pseudogene. The CDR3 is 14 amino acids. The CDR3 here is CASSKGGGTQPQHF. In nucleotides, the CDR3 is TGTGCCAGCAGCAAAGGGGGGGGTACTCAGCCCCAGCATTTT.

J is TRBJ2-3 and V is TRBV6-5; 7 bases are a match to TRBD2. Germline CDR1 MNHEY, CDR2 SVGAGI. Trimming at V came to 0 bases and at J to 4 bases, leaving 4 bases not matched to a gene. The CDR3 runs to 15 residues. CDR3 in DNA: TGTGCCAGCAGTTACTCGGGAGGGAACGCAGATACGCAGTATTTT. Encoded protein: CASSYSGGNADTQYF.

The V gene is TRBV3-1 (or the pseudogene TRBV3-2), the J gene TRBJ1-2, with D uncertain. V was shortened by 1 base and J by 8 bases, with 8 bases between the two germline ends. The CDR3 length is 12 residues. CDR1 is LGHDT and CDR2 is YNNKEL in the germline V gene (reference sequence). CDR3 sequence (DNA): TGTGCCAGCAGCCAAGTTGGAGGGGGCTACACCTTC. It specifies CASSQVGGGYTF.

The chain recombines TRBV5-1 with TRBJ1-1, with 7 bases fitting TRBD1. V dropped 0 bases and J dropped 1; count of bases not matched to a gene: 6. CDR1 SGHRS and CDR2 YFSETQ come from the germline V gene. The CDR3 sequence is 16 residues long. Written as DNA, the CDR3 is TGCGCCAGCAGCTTGGACAGACAGGGTTCGAACACTGAAGCTTTCTTT. It translates to CASSLDRQGSNTEAFF.

V and J are TRBV5-1 and TRBJ2-3; D not resolved. CDR3 length equals 13 residues. V lost 0 bases, J lost 5 bases, and 7 bases lay in between. The germline V gene has CDR1 SGHRS and CDR2 YFSETQ. The chain's CDR3 is CASSLESGDTQYF. The CDR3 nucleotides are TGCGCCAGCAGCTTGGAATCCGGAGATACGCAGTATTTT.

This clone was counted once. The genes are TRBV6-5 and TRBJ2-7; D might be TRBD1 (6 bases). Trimming removed 11 bases from V and 7 bases from J, with 18 bases in between. This CDR3 is built from 12 residues. Germline V lookup: CDR1 MNHEY, CDR2 SVGAGI. The chain's CDR3 is CAAGRGRGEQYF. The CDR3 bases are TGTGCCGCAGGCAGGGGTAGGGGGGAGCAGTACTTC.

J is TRBJ2-7 and V is TRBV29-1; 8 bases are a match to TRBD1. V was clipped by 6 bases and J by 2 bases; unmatched bases: 9. CDR3 length: 14 residues. Germline lookup yields CDR1 SQVTM and CDR2 ANQGSEA. The DNA of the CDR3 is TGCAGCGTCAGAGGGACAGGACTAACCTACGAGCAGTACTTC. This translates into CSVRGTGLTYEQYF.

The chain couples TRBV28 to TRBJ2-1; the match to TRBD1 covers 12 bases. The CDR3 contains 20 residues. J lost 3 bases, V lost 10 bases, and 22 bases had no gene match. The germline V gene encodes CDR1 MDHEN and CDR2 SYDVKM. CDR3 bases: TGTGCCACCCGGAGTTCCGGGACAGGGGGCTATGGCGGAAACTACAATGAGCAGTTCTTC. Its protein product is CATRSSGTGGYGGNYNEQFF.

The chain links TRBV5-4 to TRBJ1-2; D is possibly TRBD1 (5 bases). V dropped 0 bases and J dropped 4 bases, with 13 bases sitting between them. Germline V gene lookup returns CDR1 SGHNT and CDR2 YYREEE (reference sequence). The CDR3 sequence is 15 residues long. The CDR3 DNA sequence: TGTGCCAGCAGCTTGGAAGCAGGGTGGTCCTATGGCTACACCTTC. Its translation is CASSLEAGWSYGYTF.